The rows below give T cell receptor beta chains drawn from one sample of a study of blood T cell repertoires in COVID-19. TCRdb's table, derived via immunoSEQ multiplex PCR, lists solely in-frame clones and lacks some. The sample includes approximately 250,000 clones, around 88% of them seen just once. Sequencing was done on a sample of PBMCs or T cells enriched from blood (not recorded which). The receptors come from a woman under 40 who had recovered from COVID-19. CDR3s include the opening cysteine and the closing phenylalanine or tryptophan. The D gene is left open where the match is weak. Size is omitted from some rows. Given values are once, few, many or a class for expanded clones.

d_call clone_size j_call v_call cdr3_aa cdr3_nt
TRBD1 NA TRBJ2-3 TRBV10-3 CAISESRDRAIDTQYF TGTGCCATCAGTGAGAGTCGGGACAGGGCCATTGATACGCAGTATTTT
NA NA TRBJ2-7 TRBV19 CASSIGLGEQYF TGTGCCAGTAGTATAGGGCTAGGCGAGCAGTACTTC
TRBD1 NA TRBJ1-5 TRBV4-3 CASSQDTGGPNQPQHF TGCGCCAGCAGCCAGGACACAGGGGGGCCCAATCAGCCCCAGCATTTT
TRBD2 NA TRBJ2-7 TRBV7-2 CASSLASGSGYEQYF TGTGCCAGCAGCTTAGCTAGCGGGAGTGGGTACGAGCAGTACTTC
TRBD1 NA TRBJ1-2 TRBV7-2 CASSLALGGAGYGYTF TGTGCCAGCAGCTTAGCTTTAGGGGGCGCCGGCTATGGCTACACCTTC
NA few TRBJ1-4 TRBV5-6 CASSLDRTNEKLFF TGTGCCAGCAGCTTGGACAGGACTAATGAAAAACTGTTTTTT
NA NA TRBJ1-1 TRBV27 CASSLWAGRSKTEAFF TGTGCCAGCAGTTTATGGGCAGGGAGGTCGAAGACTGAAGCTTTCTTT
TRBD1 NA TRBJ1-2 TRBV10-3 CASTGASYGYTF TGTGCCTCGACAGGGGCTAGCTATGGCTACACCTTC
NA once TRBJ2-7 TRBV7-9 CASSGAYEQYF TGTGCCAGCTCTGGAGCCTACGAGCAGTACTTC
NA NA TRBJ1-5 TRBV19 CASSQTAGARNQPQHF TGTGCCAGTAGTCAAACGGCGGGGGCCCGCAATCAGCCCCAGCATTTT
TRBD2 NA TRBJ2-2 TRBV20-1 CSASTPSGSWTGELFF TGCAGTGCTAGTACCCCTAGCGGGAGCTGGACCGGGGAGCTGTTTTTT
NA once TRBJ2-7 TRBV3-1/TRBV3-2 CASSQTPSSSFPHEQYF TGTGCCAGCAGCCAAACTCCCTCTAGCTCCTTTCCCCACGAGCAGTACTTC
NA once TRBJ1-1 TRBV27 CASSLGGAQNTEAFF TGTGCCAGCAGTTTGGGGGGGGCCCAGAACACTGAAGCTTTCTTT
NA NA TRBJ2-1 TRBV6-4 CASSESDNSYNEQFF TGTGCCAGCAGTGAGTCGGACAACTCCTACAATGAGCAGTTCTTC
TRBD2 once TRBJ2-7 TRBV19 CATTRGASGPSGHEQYF TGTGCCACCACGAGGGGAGCTAGCGGGCCCTCTGGGCACGAGCAGTACTTC
NA NA TRBJ1-6 TRBV28 CASSLGGTNSPLHF TGTGCCAGCAGTTTAGGGGGCACAAATTCACCCCTCCACTTT
TRBD1 NA TRBJ1-6 TRBV6-5 CASSYSTGYRNSPLHF TGTGCCAGCAGTTACTCGACAGGGTATCGTAATTCACCCCTCCACTTT
TRBD1 NA TRBJ2-7 TRBV7-3 CASSRTGGVLEEQYF TGTGCCAGCAGCCGGACAGGGGGCGTTTTGGAAGAGCAGTACTTC
NA NA TRBJ1-1 TRBV19 CATHSGGRGTEAFF TGTGCCACCCATTCCGGCGGCAGAGGGACTGAAGCTTTCTTT
NA NA TRBJ1-3 TRBV5-4 CASSLFGQAGSGNTIYF TGTGCCAGCAGCTTGTTTGGGCAGGCGGGGTCTGGAAACACCATATATTTT
TRBD1 NA TRBJ1-2 TRBV28 CASSYRGQGHGYTF TGTGCCAGCAGTTACAGGGGGCAAGGACATGGCTACACCTTC
NA NA TRBJ1-2 TRBV29-1 CSVEASLRGYTF TGCAGCGTTGAAGCCTCGCTGAGGGGCTACACCTTC
TRBD2 NA TRBJ2-1 TRBV23-1 CASSQPRRTSGGGNEQFF TGCGCCAGCAGTCAACCTAGGCGGACTAGCGGGGGAGGTAATGAGCAGTTCTTC
NA NA TRBJ2-5 TRBV2 CASSDRWREGGTQYF TGTGCCAGCAGCGACAGATGGAGAGAAGGGGGGACCCAGTACTTC
NA NA TRBJ2-1 TRBV11-3 CASSLAGGTYNEQFF TGTGCCAGCAGCTTAGCTGGGGGGACCTACAATGAGCAGTTCTTC
NA NA TRBJ1-1 TRBV12-3/TRBV12-4 CASSFGGGVAFF TGTGCCAGCAGTTTTGGGGGAGGAGTAGCTTTCTTT
NA NA TRBJ1-5 TRBV7-9 CASSPEQGNQPQHF TGTGCCAGCAGCCCTGAACAGGGCAATCAGCCCCAGCATTTT
NA NA TRBJ1-2 TRBV21-1 CASSKNRDSNYGYTF TGTGCCAGCAGCAAAAACCGAGACAGTAACTATGGCTACACCTTC
NA NA TRBJ2-7 TRBV28 CATHASLSSYEQYF TGTGCCACCCACGCCTCGCTGAGCTCCTACGAGCAGTACTTC
NA few TRBJ2-2 TRBV25-1 CASRSGNTGELFF TGTGCCAGCAGGAGCGGGAACACCGGGGAGCTGTTTTTT
NA NA TRBJ1-4 TRBV7-6 CASSTRQTTNEKLFF TGTGCCAGCAGCACCCGACAGACAACTAATGAAAAACTGTTTTTT
TRBD2 NA TRBJ2-1 TRBV3-1/TRBV3-2 CASSPGTSGLKQFF TGTGCCAGCAGCCCCGGGACTAGCGGGCTTAAGCAGTTCTTC
NA once TRBJ2-3 TRBV9 CASSVDSAGTADTQYF TGTGCCAGCAGCGTAGACAGCGCGGGTACTGCAGATACGCAGTATTTT
TRBD2 NA TRBJ2-1 TRBV29-1 CSVDRGMAGGMYNEQFF TGCAGCGTTGATAGGGGCATGGCGGGAGGGATGTACAATGAGCAGTTCTTC
TRBD1 NA TRBJ1-5 TRBV10-3 CAISDTRTGGFQPQHF TGTGCCATCAGTGATACCCGGACAGGGGGCTTTCAGCCCCAGCATTTT
TRBD1 NA TRBJ1-1 TRBV11-1 CASSQGQGRSEAFF TGTGCCAGCAGCCAGGGACAGGGGAGGTCTGAAGCTTTCTTT
NA NA TRBJ2-5 TRBV7-2 CASSRPGETQYF TGTGCCAGCAGCCGGCCGGGAGAGACCCAGTACTTC